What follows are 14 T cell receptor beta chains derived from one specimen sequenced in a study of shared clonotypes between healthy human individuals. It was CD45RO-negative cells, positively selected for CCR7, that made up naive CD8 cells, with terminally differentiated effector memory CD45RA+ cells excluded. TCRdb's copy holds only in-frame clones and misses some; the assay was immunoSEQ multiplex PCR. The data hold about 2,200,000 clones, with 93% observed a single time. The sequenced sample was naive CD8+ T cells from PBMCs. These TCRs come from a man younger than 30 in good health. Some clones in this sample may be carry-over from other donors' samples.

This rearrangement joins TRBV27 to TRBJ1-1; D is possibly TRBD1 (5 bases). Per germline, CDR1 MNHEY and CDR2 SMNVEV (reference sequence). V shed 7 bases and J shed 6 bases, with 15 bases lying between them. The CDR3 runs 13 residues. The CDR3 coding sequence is TGTGCCAGCAAGCCGGGGGTAATGGCTGAAGCTTTCTTT. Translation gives CASKPGVMAEAFF.

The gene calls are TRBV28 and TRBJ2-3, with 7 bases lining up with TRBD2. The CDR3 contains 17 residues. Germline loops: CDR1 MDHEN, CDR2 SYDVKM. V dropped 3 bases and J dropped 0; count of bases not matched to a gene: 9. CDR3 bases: TGTGCCAGCAGTTTCCAGGGCGGTAGCGGGAGCACAGATACGCAGTATTTT. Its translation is CASSFQGGSGSTDTQYF.

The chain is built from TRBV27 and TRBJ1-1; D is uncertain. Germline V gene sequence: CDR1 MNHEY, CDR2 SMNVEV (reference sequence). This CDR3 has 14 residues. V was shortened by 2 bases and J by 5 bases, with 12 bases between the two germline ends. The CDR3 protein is CASSLGNERTEAFF. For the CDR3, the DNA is TGTGCCAGCAGTTTAGGAAACGAACGAACTGAAGCTTTCTTT.

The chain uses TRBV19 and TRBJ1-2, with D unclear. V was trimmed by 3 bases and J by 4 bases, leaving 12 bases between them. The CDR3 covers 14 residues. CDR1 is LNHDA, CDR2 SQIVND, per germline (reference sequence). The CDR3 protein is CASSISMPGYGYTF. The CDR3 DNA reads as TGTGCCAGTAGTATTAGCATGCCGGGCTATGGCTACACCTTC. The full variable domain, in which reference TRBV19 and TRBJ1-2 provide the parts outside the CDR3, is DGGITQSPKYLFRKEGQNVTLSCEQNLNHDAMYWYRQDPGQGLRLIYYSQIVNDFQKGDIAEGYSVSREKKESFPLTVTSAQKNPTAFYLCASSISMPGYGYTFGSGTRLTVV.

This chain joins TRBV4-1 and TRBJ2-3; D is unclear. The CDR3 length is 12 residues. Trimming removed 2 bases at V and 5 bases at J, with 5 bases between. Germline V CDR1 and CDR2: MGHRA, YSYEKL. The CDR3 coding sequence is TGCGCCAGCAGCCAAAGCCGAGATACGCAGTATTTT. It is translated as CASSQSRDTQYF.

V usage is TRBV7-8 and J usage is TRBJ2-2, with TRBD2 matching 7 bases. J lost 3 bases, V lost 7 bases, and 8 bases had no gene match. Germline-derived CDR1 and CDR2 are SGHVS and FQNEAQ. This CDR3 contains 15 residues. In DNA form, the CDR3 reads TGTGCCAGCACGCTTCGGGGGAGGGACACCGGGGAGCTGTTTTTT. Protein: CASTLRGRDTGELFF.

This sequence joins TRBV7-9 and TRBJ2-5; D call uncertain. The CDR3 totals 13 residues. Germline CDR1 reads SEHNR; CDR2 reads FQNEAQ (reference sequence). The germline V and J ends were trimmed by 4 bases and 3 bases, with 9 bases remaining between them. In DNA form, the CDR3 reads TGTGCCAGCAGCTGGGGTAGTGAAGAGACCCAGTACTTC. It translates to CASSWGSEETQYF.

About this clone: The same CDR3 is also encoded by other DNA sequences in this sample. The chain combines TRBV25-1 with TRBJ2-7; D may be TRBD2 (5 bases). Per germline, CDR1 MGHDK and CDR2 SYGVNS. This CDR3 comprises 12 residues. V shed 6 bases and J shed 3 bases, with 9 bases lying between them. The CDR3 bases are TGTGCCAGCAGGGACTCCCACTACGAGCAGTACTTC. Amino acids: CASRDSHYEQYF.

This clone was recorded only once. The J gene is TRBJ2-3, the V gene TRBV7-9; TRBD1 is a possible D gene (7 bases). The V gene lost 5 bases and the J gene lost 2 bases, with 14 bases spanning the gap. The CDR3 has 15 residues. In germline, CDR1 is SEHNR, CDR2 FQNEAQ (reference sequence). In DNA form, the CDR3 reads TGTGCCAGCAGCCCGGGGGACAGCTACACAGATACGCAGTATTTT. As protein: CASSPGDSYTDTQYF.

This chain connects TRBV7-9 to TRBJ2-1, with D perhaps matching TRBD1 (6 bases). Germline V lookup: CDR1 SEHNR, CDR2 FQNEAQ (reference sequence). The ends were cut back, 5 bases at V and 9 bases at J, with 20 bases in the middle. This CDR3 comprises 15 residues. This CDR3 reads CASSRTVPVTIEQFF. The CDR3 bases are TGTGCCAGCAGCCGGACAGTTCCTGTTACTATTGAGCAGTTCTTC.

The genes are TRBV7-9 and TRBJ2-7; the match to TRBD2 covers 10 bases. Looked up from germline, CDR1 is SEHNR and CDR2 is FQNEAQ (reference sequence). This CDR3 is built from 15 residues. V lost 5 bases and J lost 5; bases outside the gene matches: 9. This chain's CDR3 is CASSRGGLAGDEQYF. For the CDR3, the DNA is TGTGCCAGCAGCCGAGGAGGGCTAGCGGGAGACGAGCAGTACTTC.

CDR3 amino acids: CASSLGQGPSNYGYTF. CDR3 bases: TGTGCCAGCAGCTTAGGCCAGGGGCCGTCTAACTATGGCTACACCTTC. The V call is TRBV5-5, the J call TRBJ1-2, with D possibly TRBD1 on 6 matching bases. V lost 2 bases and J 0 bases, leaving 14 bases between the germline ends. Germline V gene lookup returns CDR1 SGHKS and CDR2 YYEKEE (reference sequence). This CDR3 has 16 residues.

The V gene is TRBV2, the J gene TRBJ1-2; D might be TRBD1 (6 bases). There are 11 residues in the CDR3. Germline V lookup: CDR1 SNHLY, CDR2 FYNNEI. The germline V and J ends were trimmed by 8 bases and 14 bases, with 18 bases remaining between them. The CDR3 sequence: CASGDGQFHTF. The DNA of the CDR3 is TGTGCCAGCGGGGACGGACAGTTTCATACCTTC.

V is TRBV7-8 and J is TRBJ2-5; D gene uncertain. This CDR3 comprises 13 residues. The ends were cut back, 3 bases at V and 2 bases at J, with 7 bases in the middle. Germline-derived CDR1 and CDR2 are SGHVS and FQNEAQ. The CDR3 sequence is CASSFDQQETQYF. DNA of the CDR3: TGTGCCAGCAGCTTCGATCAGCAAGAGACCCAGTACTTC.